These 14 T cell receptor beta chains were sequenced from one sample in a study of T cell responses to AZD1222 COVID-19 vaccine. Clones were read by immunoSEQ multiplex PCR, and TCRdb kept only the in-frame ones, dropping some. Counted here are around 100,000 clones, 88% occurring once; the ten biggest clones make up 5.5% to 7.5%. Here the sequenced sample was peripheral blood, taken 28 days after the second AZD1222 dose. The receptors derive from an adult who received the AZD1222 COVID-19 vaccine.

The chain uses TRBV28 and TRBJ2-7; TRBD2 matches 10 bases. Germline V CDR1 and CDR2: MDHEN, SYDVKM. The trim removed 10 bases at V and 5 bases at J, leaving 11 bases unmatched. This CDR3 contains 14 residues. The DNA for the CDR3 is TGTGCCACTAAGCGGGGGGGCAATATGCACGAGCAGTACTTC. Translated: CATKRGGNMHEQYF.

The J gene is TRBJ2-2, the V gene TRBV7-2; no definite D call. V lost 5 bases and J lost 4, with 8 bases in between. CDR3 size: 13 residues. Germline lookup yields CDR1 SGHTA and CDR2 FQGNSA. CDR3 loop: CASSPRITGELFF. CDR3 DNA sequence: TGTGCCAGCAGCCCCCGGATCACCGGGGAGCTGTTTTTT. Combining the CDR3 with reference TRBV7-2 and TRBJ2-2 gives the whole variable domain GAGVSQSPSNKVTEKGKDVELRCDPISGHTALYWYRQSLGQGLEFLIYFQGNSAPDKSGLPSDRFSAERTGGSVSTLTIQRTQQEDSAVYLCASSPRITGELFFGEGSRLTVL.

This clone was seen a single time. The rearrangement links TRBV3-1 (or the pseudogene TRBV3-2) to TRBJ1-2; D might be TRBD1 (5 bases). Germline assignment: CDR1 LGHDT and CDR2 YNNKEL (reference sequence). V was trimmed by 2 bases and J by 4 bases, leaving 14 bases between them. The CDR3 totals 15 residues. The CDR3 spells CASSQLGGSGYGYTF. The CDR3 DNA sequence: TGTGCCAGCAGCCAATTGGGGGGGAGCGGCTATGGCTACACCTTC.

The rearrangement links TRBV10-2 to TRBJ2-2, with a weak D call TRBD2 (5 bases). This CDR3 has 15 amino acids. Germline CDR1 is WSHSY and CDR2 is SAAADI. V was cut by 2 bases and J by 1 base, with 8 bases left in between. This chain's CDR3 is CASSEASKNTGELFF. CDR3 sequence (DNA): TGCGCCAGCAGTGAGGCTAGCAAGAACACCGGGGAGCTGTTTTTT.

The genes are TRBV24-1 and TRBJ1-5; 8 bases agree with TRBD1. Germline-derived CDR1 and CDR2 are KGHDR and SFDVKD. Trimming removed 3 bases from V and 6 bases from J; junction bases left unmatched: 6. The length of the CDR3 is 15 residues. The DNA of the CDR3 is TGTGCCACCAGTGATCCGGGACAGGCGGGTCAGCCCCAGCATTTT. Protein: CATSDPGQAGQPQHF.

V gene TRBV9 combines with J gene TRBJ2-3; D is ambiguous. The V and J ends lost 4 bases and 0 bases respectively, with 12 bases between them. The CDR3 totals 15 residues. Germline CDR1 is SGDLS and CDR2 is YYNGEE. CDR3 sequence (DNA): TGTGCCAGCAGCCCCCGCAGGTTTAGCACAGATACGCAGTATTTT. Translated, it gives CASSPRRFSTDTQYF.

The gene calls are TRBV7-2 and TRBJ2-5; D gene ambiguous. There are 16 residues in the CDR3. The germline V and J ends were trimmed by 2 bases and 1 base, with 14 bases remaining between them. Germline CDR1 is SGHTA and CDR2 is FQGNSA. The DNA for the CDR3 is TGTGCCAGCAGCTTATCGACCTGGGCAGTCCAAGAGACCCAGTACTTC. The encoded protein is CASSLSTWAVQETQYF. The full variable domain, rest sourced from reference TRBV7-2 and TRBJ2-5, is GAGVSQSPSNKVTEKGKDVELRCDPISGHTALYWYRQSLGQGLEFLIYFQGNSAPDKSGLPSDRFSAERTGGSVSTLTIQRTQQEDSAVYLCASSLSTWAVQETQYFGPGTRLLVL.

J is TRBJ1-2 and V is TRBV12-3 or TRBV12-4; 8 nucleotides align to TRBD1. J was trimmed by 4 bases and V by 4 bases; bases with no gene match: 2. This CDR3 region has 13 residues. DNA for the CDR3: TGTGCCAGCAGTTCGGACAGGGTCTATGGCTACACCTTC. Translation: CASSSDRVYGYTF.

This chain links TRBV12-3 or TRBV12-4 with TRBJ1-2; possibly TRBD1 for D (6 bases). V lost 5 bases and J 8 bases, leaving 15 bases between the germline ends. This CDR3 has 13 amino acids. CDR3 residues: CASSPSTGHGYTF. In DNA, the CDR3 is TGTGCCAGCAGTCCATCAACAGGGCACGGCTACACCTTC.

V gene TRBV28 combines with J gene TRBJ1-1; 7 bases line up with TRBD1. The CDR3 runs 15 residues. J was trimmed by 1 base and V by 5 bases; bases with no gene match: 7. Per the germline V gene, CDR1 is MDHEN and CDR2 is SYDVKM. The CDR3 loop reads CASSGSQGGNTEAFF. Written as DNA, the CDR3 is TGTGCCAGCAGTGGAAGTCAGGGGGGGAACACTGAAGCTTTCTTT. The entire variable domain, with the rest obtained from reference TRBV28 and TRBJ1-1, is as follows: DVKVTQSSRYLVKRTGEKVFLECVQDMDHENMFWYRQDPGLGLRLIYFSYDVKMKEKGDIPEGYSVSREKKERFSLILESASTNQTSMYLCASSGSQGGNTEAFFGQGTRLTVV.

The gene calls are TRBV24-1 and TRBJ1-6, with D possibly TRBD1 on 5 matching bases. Germline CDR1 and CDR2: KGHDR and SFDVKD. Trimming cost V 5 bases and J 9 bases, with 13 bases left between them. This CDR3 is built from 14 residues. In nucleotides, the CDR3 is TGTGCCACCAGTGTGGGCCGACAGAGTTCACCCCTCCACTTT. Translating gives CATSVGRQSSPLHF.

A single count supports this clone. This chain connects TRBV4-1 to TRBJ2-7; D may correspond to TRBD1 or TRBD2 (5 bases each). This CDR3 is built from 15 residues. V was pared by 4 bases and J by 2 bases, with 15 bases between. CDR1 and CDR2 from the germline V gene are MGHRA and YSYEKL. The CDR3 DNA reads as TGCGCCAGCAGCCCTGGGGACGTATTTACCTACGAGCAGTACTTC. Amino acids: CASSPGDVFTYEQYF.

The chain uses TRBV5-5 and TRBJ1-5; 8 bases fit TRBD1. This CDR3 contains 14 residues. Trimming took 2 bases from V and 7 from J; bases not matched to a gene: 5. Germline loops: CDR1 SGHKS, CDR2 YYEKEE (reference sequence). The CDR3 reads CASSLQGDRQPQHF. As DNA, the CDR3 is TGTGCCAGCAGCTTACAGGGGGATCGCCAGCCCCAGCATTTT.

V gene TRBV4-1 combines with J gene TRBJ1-2; D might be TRBD1 (6 bases). This CDR3 comprises 15 residues. CDR1 and CDR2 from the germline V gene are MGHRA and YSYEKL. V was trimmed by 0 bases and J by 4 bases, leaving 12 bases between them. The CDR3 bases are TGCGCCAGCAGCCAAGAACAGGGTAAGGTCTATGGCTACACCTTC. Protein: CASSQEQGKVYGYTF.